This T cell receptor beta chain is drawn from a study of control samples from healthy donors and cancer patients. Germline V CDR1 and CDR2: SGHRS, YFSETQ. CDR3 length: 16 residues. Trimming at V came to 2 bases and at J to 0 bases, leaving 8 bases not matched to a gene. Sequencing used immunoSEQ multiplex PCR; TCRdb keeps in-frame clones, though not all of them. Here the sample spans 90,000 to 140,000 clones, 83% being singletons. This clone was recorded only once. This sequence was found in a woman aged 45-65 years in good health. The sequenced sample consisted of blood. V and J are TRBV5-1 and TRBJ2-7, with 7 bases fitting TRBD1. The DNA for the CDR3 is TGCGCCAGCAGCTTCGGGACAGTTTCTACCTCCTACGAGCAGTACTTC. It yields the protein CASSFGTVSTSYEQYF.